This T cell receptor beta chain was sequenced in a study of a mutant IDH1 vaccine in newly diagnosed glioma (TCRdb year 2021). General notes on the study: Patients were given eight vaccinations, in weeks 1, 3, 5, 7, 11, 15, 19 and 23, which matched visits V03 through V10. Longitudinal TCRB deep sequencing was performed for about two dozen treated patients wherever samples were available for exploratory analyses. In the chemotherapy-containing groups, vaccination started alongside temozolomide cycles, whereas in patients who had radiotherapy alone it started 4-6 weeks after radiotherapy. Prior to enrollment, patients had been given standard therapy consisting of radiotherapy alone, temozolomide alone, or radiochemotherapy with temozolomide, with the combination given to most patients. Of the 30 or so patients who were treated, around 62% were male and around 38% were female, and the mean age was around 41 years. Peripheral blood was collected at six visits: V03 (baseline), V05, V07, V10, V12 and V13.

This clone was detected only once. The antigen it binds to is not known. Base qualities are not recorded, but no much larger clone differs from it by a single base. The investigation overall reported the following: Selection of PBMC samples for TCRB deep sequencing was based on availability. It was noted by the authors that analyses of patient blood samples could not be reproduced owing to sample limitations. Pseudoprogression appeared unrelated to alterations in the top peripheral T cell clonotypes detected by TCRB sequencing. Immune responses induced by the vaccine were seen in approximately 92% of patients across multiple MHC alleles.

Sample time point, as interpreted from the label and publication: week 5, during vaccination. Every vaccine dose consisted of 300 ug of a 20-mer mutant IDH1 peptide in Montanide, administered subcutaneously together with topical imiquimod. All donors had newly diagnosed IDH1-mutant astrocytomas of WHO grade 3 or 4 that showed loss of nuclear ATRX. The samples were drawn from NOA16, a multicentre, single-arm, open-label phase I trial in Germany that tested a mutant IDH1 peptide vaccine in humans for the first time. Genomic DNA for TCRB sequencing was extracted from EDTA blood using the DNeasy Blood and Tissue Kit. CDR1 and CDR2 (SGHRS, YFSETQ) derive from the germline V gene. Including cysteine and phenylalanine, the CDR3 has 18 amino acids. Just CDR3 DNA is preserved here, 54 bases in frame from base 1. Ends trimmed: V by 4 bases, J by 1 base; bases unmatched to a gene: 13. Library prep was done by the immunoSEQ multiplex PCR assay. Rearranged TCR beta chain sequences were amplified using the hsTCRB Kit according to the manufacturer's protocol. An Illumina MiSeq was used to sequence the TCRB libraries. The source study handled its data this way. The proprietary platform of the kit vendor was used for demultiplexing, trimming and gene mapping. Held by TCRdb, this immuneACCESS table contains in-frame sequences only and omits some clones. Under half of the omission traces to an unresolved V gene where checked; the cause of the rest is unknown. V and J calls and clone size are as listed in that table; D and trimming were resolved from the DNA. This sample is represented by tens of thousands of clones; roughly 81% of them were singletons. The ten largest clonotypes hold 9% to 14% of the sample.

Sample: PBMCs, taken from a glioma patient whose treatment included an IDH1 peptide vaccine. The rearrangement combines TRBV5-1 with TRBJ2-1, with TRBD2 identical over 8 junction bases. The sequence derives from a man aged 50 to 60 with glioma. The CDR3 here reads CASSPRREGPRSYNEQFF. The DNA sequence reads TGCGCCAGCAGCCCTCGACGGGAGGGCCCTCGTTCCTACAATGAGCAGTTCTTC. The full variable domain, completed from the reference TRBV5-1 and TRBJ2-1 proteins outside the CDR3, reads KAGVTQTPRYLIKTRGQQVTLSCSPISGHRSVSWYQQTPGQGLQFLFEYFSETQRNKGNFPGRFSGRQFSNSRSEMNVSTLELGDSALYLCASSPRREGPRSYNEQFFGPGTRLTVL.